Listed below are T cell receptor beta chains from one sample, sequenced in a study of T cell responses to AZD1222 COVID-19 vaccine. Using immunoSEQ multiplex PCR, the repertoire was profiled, and TCRdb retains in-frame clones only, with some absent. This sample has roughly 77,000 clones, with roughly 90% found just once. The sequencing here drew on peripheral blood, taken on day 0 of AZD1222 vaccination. The receptors were sampled from an adult in good health. Each CDR3 is given with its conserved first and last residue. The D gene is left open where the match is weak. Size is omitted from some rows. Given values are once, few, many or a class for expanded clones.

TRBJ1-2	.	TRBV27	.	TGTGCCAGCAGTTTAAGGTCAACAGACCTTTATGGCTACACCTTC	CASSLRSTDLYGYTF
TRBJ2-7	.	TRBV9	.	TGTGCCAGCAGCGTAGCTGGGGACCGCATCTACGAGCAGTACTTC	CASSVAGDRIYEQYF
TRBJ1-1	.	TRBV6-5	.	TGTGCCAGCAGCGCAAGAGGGGTAACTGAAGCTTTCTTT	CASSARGVTEAFF
TRBJ1-2	few	TRBV6-4	.	TGTGCCAGCAGTGAAGGGGCAGGGGCCTATGGCTACACCTTC	CASSEGAGAYGYTF
TRBJ1-1	.	TRBV7-2	TRBD1	TGTGCCAGCGACCGCCAGACAGGGGGCGAAACTGAAGCTTTCTTT	CASDRQTGGETEAFF
TRBJ2-7	.	TRBV3-1/TRBV3-2	.	TGTGCCAGCAGCCAAGATTGTAACGGCTCTAGCTCCTACGAGCAGTACTTC	CASSQDCNGSSSYEQYF
TRBJ1-3	once	TRBV15	.	TGTGCCACCAGCAGAGATCGTAGCGGCCGCTCTGGAAACACCATATATTTT	CATSRDRSGRSGNTIYF
TRBJ1-4	.	TRBV4-3	.	TGCGCCAGCAGCCAAGTGACGGGGACAGAAAAACTGTTTTTT	CASSQVTGTEKLFF
TRBJ1-1	.	TRBV6-4	.	TGTGCCAGCAGTGACTCGATTAGCGGGGAGAACACTGAAGCTTTCTTT	CASSDSISGENTEAFF
TRBJ2-7	.	TRBV10-3	.	TGTGCCATCAGTGGGGGGGACCACTACGAGCAGTACTTC	CAISGGDHYEQYF
TRBJ1-5	.	TRBV2	TRBD1	TGTGCCAGCGGACCGACAGGGCTTCGGCAGCCCCAGCATTTT	CASGPTGLRQPQHF
TRBJ1-6	.	TRBV2	.	TGTGCCAGCAGGGGGAACGGGAGGGACTCACCCCTCCACTTT	CASRGNGRDSPLHF
TRBJ2-6	.	TRBV10-3	TRBD1	TGTGCCATCAGCGGCCCGGGACAGGGGTCCGGGGCCAACGTCCTGACTTTC	CAISGPGQGSGANVLTF
TRBJ2-7	.	TRBV5-1	TRBD2	TGCGCCAGCAGCTTGGCCGGGGCGACTAGCGGGGACTACGAGCAGTACTTC	CASSLAGATSGDYEQYF
TRBJ2-3	.	TRBV27	TRBD2	TGTGCCAGCAGTTTATGGGGTCGAGGCGGGGGAACAGATACGCAGTATTTT	CASSLWGRGGGTDTQYF
TRBJ2-3	.	TRBV7-8	.	TGTGCCAGCAGCCGACCGGTAGATACGCAGTATTTT	CASSRPVDTQYF
TRBJ1-2	.	TRBV2	.	TGTGCCAGCAGACCCGGGACGGGGAACTATGGCTACACCTTC	CASRPGTGNYGYTF
TRBJ1-1	once	TRBV27	.	TGTGCCAGCTCGGCCAGACTGAACACTGAAGCTTTCTTT	CASSARLNTEAFF
TRBJ2-1	.	TRBV28	.	TGTGCCAGCAGTTTAAGGAGGACCTACAATGAGCAGTTCTTC	CASSLRRTYNEQFF
TRBJ1-2	.	TRBV6-5	TRBD1	TGTGCCAGCACGGGACAGAACTATGGCTACACCTTC	CASTGQNYGYTF
TRBJ1-5	.	TRBV3-1/TRBV3-2	.	TGTGCCAGCAGCCAAGGAGGCGACGGACCCCAGCATTTT	CASSQGGDGPQHF
TRBJ2-1	.	TRBV27	TRBD1	TGTGCCAGCAGTCCCAAACAGGGGAGCTCCTACAATGAGCAGTTCTTC	CASSPKQGSSYNEQFF
TRBJ2-2	.	TRBV28	TRBD1	TGTGCCAGCAGTTTATCCGGGACAGGGGGCACCGGGGAGCTGTTTTTT	CASSLSGTGGTGELFF
TRBJ2-7	.	TRBV7-2	.	TGTGCCAGCAGCCCGGGGCATGGGGACGAGCAGTACTTC	CASSPGHGDEQYF
TRBJ2-7	.	TRBV30	.	TGTGCCTGGAGCGAGGACTCGTCCTACGAGCAGTACTTC	CAWSEDSSYEQYF
TRBJ1-5	.	TRBV6-5	.	TGTGCCAGCAGAAGGGGATTTGAACAGCCCCAGCATTTT	CASRRGFEQPQHF
TRBJ2-1	.	TRBV4-1	.	TGCGCCAGCAGCCAAGACGGGAGGCAGGGGGGCTTAAATGAGCAGTTCTTC	CASSQDGRQGGLNEQFF
TRBJ2-5	.	TRBV4-3	TRBD2	TGCGCCAGCAGCCAAGATAGGGGGACTAGCGGGGGGCCACAAGAGACCCAGTACTTC	CASSQDRGTSGGPQETQYF
TRBJ2-1	.	TRBV19	.	TGTGCCAGTAGTATAGGAAGCAGGTGGGATGAGCAGTTCTTC	CASSIGSRWDEQFF
TRBJ1-1	.	TRBV7-9	.	TGTGCCAGCAGCCCCCCAGGACAGAAGAACACTGAAGCTTTCTTT	CASSPPGQKNTEAFF
TRBJ1-3	.	TRBV3-1/TRBV3-2	.	TGTGCCAGCAGCCAAGTTCAGTCCTACTCTGGAAACACCATATATTTT	CASSQVQSYSGNTIYF
TRBJ1-4	.	TRBV5-4	TRBD1	TGTGCCAGCAGCGGCCGGGACAGCCCTGAAAAACTGTTTTTT	CASSGRDSPEKLFF
TRBJ1-1	.	TRBV28	.	TGTGCCAGCAGTGTGGACAGTGGGATGACTGAAGCTTTCTTT	CASSVDSGMTEAFF
TRBJ2-7	.	TRBV5-5	TRBD1	TGTGCCAGCAGCTTGGAGGAAGGGGGCAGTTACGAGCAGTACTTC	CASSLEEGGSYEQYF
TRBJ1-4	.	TRBV12-3/TRBV12-4	.	TGTGCCAGCAGTCCTGGGTCGAATGAAAAACTGTTTTTT	CASSPGSNEKLFF
TRBJ2-5	.	TRBV18	.	TGTGCCAGCTCACCGAAGGGGGAGACCCAGTACTTC	CASSPKGETQYF
TRBJ2-7	.	TRBV11-2	TRBD1	TGTGCCAGCAGCTTAGGACAGGGGTCGATCGAGCAGTACTTC	CASSLGQGSIEQYF
TRBJ1-1	.	TRBV5-1	.	TGCGCCAGCAGCCGGTCCCGGTTTACAGAATTTAGCACTGAAGCTTTCTTT	CASSRSRFTEFSTEAFF
TRBJ1-1	.	TRBV15	TRBD1	TGTGCCACCAGCCGAGGGGGAGACAGGGGGAACACTGAAGCTTTCTTT	CATSRGGDRGNTEAFF
TRBJ1-2	.	TRBV19	.	TGTGCCAGCGGGACGTACTATGGCTACACCTTC	CASGTYYGYTF
TRBJ1-2	.	TRBV7-2	.	TGTGCCAGCAGCTTAGTTCGGACGGCCTATGGCTACACCTTC	CASSLVRTAYGYTF
TRBJ1-4	once	TRBV14	.	TGTGCCAGCAGCCTAAGACGGGATTGGAGAAATGAAAAACTGTTTTTT	CASSLRRDWRNEKLFF
TRBJ2-4	.	TRBV19	.	TGTGCCAGTAGTCCAACCAGGGATTGGCGTAACATTCAGTACTTC	CASSPTRDWRNIQYF
TRBJ2-1	.	TRBV6-5	TRBD1	TGTGCCAGCAGTTACTCCACAGGGGAATCCTACAATGAGCAGTTCTTC	CASSYSTGESYNEQFF
TRBJ2-7	once	TRBV4-2	.	TGTGCCAGCAGCCAAGAAGGTGGCGAGCAGTACTTC	CASSQEGGEQYF
TRBJ1-2	.	TRBV28	TRBD1	TGTGCCAGCAGTACAGGGGAAGGCCTAACGCGCTACACCTTC	CASSTGEGLTRYTF
TRBJ2-5	.	TRBV5-1	.	.	CASSFGPGEETQYF
TRBJ1-4	few	TRBV6-1	.	TGTGCCAGCAGTGTGACCCCAGGTCAGGGTAATGAAAAACTGTTTTTT	CASSVTPGQGNEKLFF
TRBJ2-7	.	TRBV4-1	TRBD1	TGCGCCAGCAGCCTCCGGGACAGGGTTCTCGAGCAGTACTTC	CASSLRDRVLEQYF
TRBJ2-7	once	TRBV28	TRBD1	TGTGCCAGCAGTCTCGGGACAGTTTTCGAGCAGTACTTC	CASSLGTVFEQYF
TRBJ2-3	.	TRBV19	TRBD2	TGTGCCAGTAGTAGACCTAGCGGGGGGGCCACAGATACGCAGTATTTT	CASSRPSGGATDTQYF
TRBJ1-2	.	TRBV9	.	TGTGCCAGCAGCCTACGACAGAAGGAGGGTTATGGCTACACCTTC	CASSLRQKEGYGYTF